A selection of T cell receptor beta chains follows, all from one sample in a study of T-cell reconstitution after alpha-beta-depleted transplantation in children. One entry per CDR3 protein results from TCRdb running MiXCR on the PCR reads. In the table there are fewer than 40,000 distinct CDR3 sequences, more than 6% of which are singletons. The sequenced sample was peripheral blood, obtained 60 days after TCRalphabeta/CD19-depleted stem cell transplant. All receptors come from a child less than two years old who had a stem cell transplant for acute myeloid leukemia, so the T cells may come from the graft donor. CDR3s include the opening cysteine and the closing phenylalanine or tryptophan. D genes are given only for firm matches. For some rows the clone size is stated as once, few or many, or as a class when expanded; others skip it.

CDR3 length	clone size	J gene	D gene	V gene	CDR3 DNA	CDR3 protein
16	many	TRBJ2-1	TRBD1	TRBV24-1	TGTGCCACCAGTGGTTTCCGGGACAGGGTTAGCAATGAGCAGTTCTTC	CATSGFRDRVSNEQFF
14	many	TRBJ1-2	-	TRBV20-1	TGCAGTGCTCTAGACAGTACAGCAAACTATGGCTACACCTTC	CSALDSTANYGYTF
15	many	TRBJ2-3	-	TRBV6-4	TGTGCCAGCAGCCAACAGGGAGCGGGCACAGATACGCAGTATTTT	CASSQQGAGTDTQYF
15	many	TRBJ1-6	-	TRBV20-1	TGCAGTGCTAGAAGACGGAGCTCCTATAATTCACCCCTCCACTTT	CSARRRSSYNSPLHF
14	-	TRBJ2-5	-	TRBV6-2/TRBV6-3	TGTGCCAGCAGTCTAAGGACAGTTAAAGAGACCCAGTACTTC	CASSLRTVKETQYF
11	few	TRBJ2-3	-	TRBV19	TGTGCCAGTAGTATCCAACTAGAGCAGTATTTT	CASSIQLEQYF
16	many	TRBJ2-1	-	TRBV20-1	TGCAGTGCTAGTGACAAACCTGCTATGGTCTACAATGAGCAGTTCTTC	CSASDKPAMVYNEQFF
15	many	TRBJ2-1	TRBD2	TRBV6-5	TGTGCCAGCAGTTACGGACTAGCGGGAGTTGATGAGCAGTTCTTC	CASSYGLAGVDEQFF
16	many	TRBJ2-3	-	TRBV2	TGTGCCAGCCCCTTAGCCGTCCTGGGGGTTACAGATACGCAGTATTTT	CASPLAVLGVTDTQYF
16	many	TRBJ2-1	TRBD2	TRBV3-1	TGTGCCAGCAGCCAAAGCGGCGGGGGGGCCTACAATGAGCAGTTCTTC	CASSQSGGGAYNEQFF
16	many	TRBJ1-3	-	TRBV28	TGTGCCAGCGGGCTCCCGGCGGGTATCATTGGAAACACCATATATTTT	CASGLPAGIIGNTIYF
15	many	TRBJ2-7	TRBD2	TRBV5-3	TGTGCCAGAAGCTTGAAAGCGGGAACCTTCGACGAGCAGTACTTC	CARSLKAGTFDEQYF
14	many	TRBJ1-6	TRBD1	TRBV20-1	TGCAGTGCTCGGCCGGGACAGCTTTATTCACCCCTCCACTTT	CSARPGQLYSPLHF
14	many	TRBJ2-1	-	TRBV4-3	TGCGCCAGCAGCCACGCGACAGGATACAATGAGCAGTTCTTC	CASSHATGYNEQFF
15	many	TRBJ2-7	TRBD1	TRBV4-3	TGCGCCAGCAGCCTTGGGACAGCCTTCTACTACGAGCAGTACTTC	CASSLGTAFYYEQYF
13	many	TRBJ2-5	-	TRBV4-3	TGCGCCAGCAGCCAAGTTAGTCAAGAGACCCAGTACTTC	CASSQVSQETQYF
17	many	TRBJ1-1	TRBD1	TRBV25-1	TGTGCCAGCAGTGAATATCGGGACAGGGGGCGCCGGACTGAAGCTTTCTTT	CASSEYRDRGRRTEAFF
13	many	TRBJ2-7	-	TRBV29-1	TGCAGCGTTGACGCAGGTTCAGGCCACGAGCAGTACTTC	CSVDAGSGHEQYF
18	many	TRBJ2-2	TRBD1	TRBV7-2	TGTGCCAGCAGCTTTAGGGGGATGGGACAGGGCGGATCCGGGGAGCTGTTTTTT	CASSFRGMGQGGSGELFF
13	few	TRBJ1-1	-	TRBV6-1	TGTGCCAGCAGTGTCTTTTGGGGCACTGAAGCTTTCTTT	CASSVFWGTEAFF
15	once	TRBJ2-1	TRBD2	TRBV7-3	TGTGCCCGCAGCCCCAAGCGGGAGTTTTGGAATGGGCAGTTCTTC	CARSPKREFWNGQFF
14	many	TRBJ2-7	-	TRBV5-1	TGCGCCAGCAGCGTCTCGGGACCTTCCTACGAGCAGTACTTC	CASSVSGPSYEQYF